This T cell receptor beta chain stems from a study of graft-versus-host responses after intestinal transplantation. The overall study: Multivisceral, liver-intestinal, or isolated intestinal transplants were given to recipients. Among the recipients, all got anti-thymocyte globulin induction and then tacrolimus and steroids for around 3 years. Notes on the study in general: Ileal or blood samples showed some GvH clones first, and such clones were also found in recipient marrow.

In the case of this clone: Its antigen is still unknown.

The authors processed graft tissue to release intraepithelial and lamina propria lymphocytes. The method was immunoSEQ multiplex PCR; TCRdb's version includes in-frame clones alone and lacks a portion of them. This sample has about 3,300 clones, with 79% found just once. There are 15 residues in the CDR3. Trimming cost V 2 bases and J 4 bases, with 12 bases left between them. Germline CDR1 is MNHNY and CDR2 is SVGAGI (reference sequence). This receptor was taken from a human patient who received an intestinal transplant, so some T cells may come from the graft donor. The source material was ileum tissue, sampled around 17 and 21 days after intestinal transplantation. V gene TRBV6-6 combines with J gene TRBJ1-5; the D is unclear. The DNA for the CDR3 is TGTGCCAGCAGTTACGCCGTGGCACGAAATCAGCCCCAGCATTTT. As protein: CASSYAVARNQPQHF.